These 19 T cell receptor beta chains share one sample of origin, sequenced in a study of blood T cell repertoires in COVID-19. TCRdb's table, derived via immunoSEQ multiplex PCR, lists solely in-frame clones and lacks some. This sample has around 170,000 clones, with roughly four fifths found just once. Sequenced: PBMCs or T cells enriched from blood (not recorded which). These receptors all come from a man between 45 and 60 years old who had recovered from COVID-19.

This chain links TRBV2 with TRBJ2-5, with 14 nucleotides matching TRBD2. The CDR3 totals 17 residues. Germline V gene lookup returns CDR1 SNHLY and CDR2 FYNNEI. V was pared by 4 bases and J by 4 bases, with 8 bases of the junction left unmatched. In DNA, the CDR3 is TGTGCCAGCAGTGTAGGACTAGCGGGGGGCACGGGAGAGACCCAGTACTTC. This gives the protein CASSVGLAGGTGETQYF.

The chain recombines TRBV7-2 with TRBJ1-2; the match to TRBD1 covers 9 bases. The germline CDR1 and CDR2 sequences are SGHTA and FQGNSA. This CDR3 comprises 14 residues. V shed 1 base and J 6 bases; nucleotides not matched to a gene: 3. The CDR3 protein is CASSLVQGADGYTF. The CDR3 DNA is TGTGCCAGCAGCTTAGTACAGGGGGCCGATGGCTACACCTTC.

This clone has only a few counts. This sequence joins TRBV9 and TRBJ2-3; D call uncertain. The germline V gene encodes CDR1 SGDLS and CDR2 YYNGEE. The CDR3 consists of 16 residues. Trimming stripped 0 bases from V and 0 bases from J, with 11 bases between. DNA for the CDR3: TGTGCCAGCAGCGTAGGGTCAGGATATAGCACAGATACGCAGTATTTT. Protein sequence: CASSVGSGYSTDTQYF.

The chain carries TRBV15 and TRBJ1-2, with TRBD1 identical over 7 bases. With 5 bases clipped from V and 3 bases from J, the junction kept 6 bases outside the gene matches. This CDR3 comprises 14 residues. Germline-derived CDR1 and CDR2 are LNHNV and YYDKDF (reference sequence). The CDR3 is CATSATTGYYGYTF. The CDR3, as DNA: TGTGCCACCAGCGCTACGACAGGGTACTATGGCTACACCTTC.

This clone was counted between two and nine times. The chain is built from TRBV5-4 and TRBJ2-7; 8 nucleotides align to TRBD1. CDR3 size: 14 residues. V dropped 4 bases and J dropped 7; count of bases not matched to a gene: 10. Germline V CDR1 and CDR2: SGHNT, YYREEE (reference sequence). CDR3 sequence: CASSRDRTSLEQYF. The CDR3 DNA reads as TGTGCCAGCAGCCGGGACAGGACGTCTTTGGAGCAGTACTTC.

This clone was seen more than once but under ten times. The rearrangement joins TRBV5-4 to TRBJ1-2; D is uncertain. The CDR3 contains 13 residues. The germline V and J ends were trimmed by 4 bases and 4 bases, with 11 bases remaining between them. CDR1 is SGHNT, CDR2 YYREEE, per germline (reference sequence). The CDR3 reads CASSQIASYGYTF. DNA for the CDR3: TGTGCCAGCAGCCAGATTGCAAGCTATGGCTACACCTTC.

The chain has TRBV30 and TRBJ1-5, with 9 bases that match TRBD1. The J segment lost 3 bases and the V segment lost 3 bases, leaving 9 bases of the junction unmatched. Germline V gene data show CDR1 as GTSNPN and CDR2 as SVGIG (reference sequence). The CDR3 loop spans 16 amino acids. The CDR3 sequence is CAWRAKDRGDNQPQHF. The CDR3 DNA reads TGTGCCTGGAGAGCCAAGGACAGGGGAGACAATCAGCCCCAGCATTTT.

This clone appeared once. The chain employs TRBV27 and TRBJ2-7; the match to TRBD2 covers 10 bases. CDR3 size: 15 residues. Trimming took 2 bases from V and 2 from J; bases not matched to a gene: 3. Looked up from germline, CDR1 is MNHEY and CDR2 is SMNVEV (reference sequence). CDR3 nucleotide sequence: TGTGCCAGCAGTTTAACCAGCGGGGGGGCCTACGAGCAGTACTTC. Amino acid sequence: CASSLTSGGAYEQYF.

The chain joins TRBV19 to TRBJ1-2; TRBD1 aligns across 8 bases. The germline V gene encodes CDR1 LNHDA and CDR2 SQIVND (reference sequence). The CDR3 runs 12 residues. V was clipped by 3 bases and J by 8 bases; unmatched bases: 2. This chain's CDR3 is CASSMGTGGYTF. The CDR3 DNA reads as TGTGCCAGTAGTATGGGGACAGGAGGCTACACCTTC.

V usage is TRBV7-3 and J usage is TRBJ1-4; no firm D call. V was pared by 6 bases and J by 8 bases, with 13 bases between. Per germline, CDR1 SGHTA and CDR2 FQGTGA. CDR3 length: 13 amino acids. The CDR3 loop reads CASSFGPGEKLFF. In nucleotides, the CDR3 is TGTGCCAGCAGTTTCGGGCCGGGGGAAAAACTGTTTTTT. The full variable domain, rest sourced from reference TRBV7-3 and TRBJ1-4, is GAGVSQTPSNKVTEKGKYVELRCDPISGHTALYWYRQSLGQGPEFLIYFQGTGAADDSGLPNDRFFAVRPEGSVSTLKIQRTERGDSAVYLCASSFGPGEKLFFGSGTQLSVL.

The chain employs TRBV5-1 and TRBJ1-2, with D possibly being TRBD1 (5 bases). Trimming took 4 bases from V and 2 from J, leaving 12 bases between them. CDR1 and CDR2 (germline): SGHRS, YFSETQ. The CDR3 runs 14 residues. The CDR3 loop reads CASSALTVNYGYTF. CDR3 nucleotide sequence: TGCGCCAGCAGCGCGTTGACAGTAAACTATGGCTACACCTTC. Full variable domain (rest looked up from reference TRBV5-1 and TRBJ1-2): KAGVTQTPRYLIKTRGQQVTLSCSPISGHRSVSWYQQTPGQGLQFLFEYFSETQRNKGNFPGRFSGRQFSNSRSEMNVSTLELGDSALYLCASSALTVNYGYTFGSGTRLTVV.

This rearrangement joins TRBV2 to TRBJ1-4; the match to TRBD1 covers 7 bases. The CDR3 runs to 14 residues. Germline CDR1 and CDR2: SNHLY and FYNNEI. Losses at the gene ends were 6 bases for V and 8 bases for J; bases not matched to a gene: 9. CDR3: CASRSGQLGEKLFF. CDR3 sequence (DNA): TGTGCCAGCAGATCGGGACAGCTGGGGGAAAAACTGTTTTTT.

This clone has only one observation. V and J are TRBV3-1 (or the pseudogene TRBV3-2) and TRBJ2-7; D ambiguous. Between the trimmed V and J ends, which lost 0 bases and 2 bases, there was a span of 11 bases. Germline-derived CDR1 and CDR2 are LGHDT and YNNKEL (reference sequence). The CDR3 is made up of 15 amino acids. The CDR3 loop reads CASSQDWARAYEQYF. CDR3 in DNA: TGTGCCAGCAGCCAAGATTGGGCCAGAGCCTACGAGCAGTACTTC.

In DNA, the CDR3 is TGTGCCAGTAGTATATTCGGGGGGACCCCCTACAATGAGCAGTTCTTC. Its translation: CASSIFGGTPYNEQFF. The chain links TRBV19 to TRBJ2-1; 7 nucleotides agree with TRBD2. The germline CDR1 and CDR2 sequences are LNHDA and SQIVND (reference sequence). The CDR3 consists of 16 residues. The J segment lost 2 bases and the V segment lost 2 bases, leaving 6 bases of the junction unmatched.

The rearrangement uses TRBV19 and TRBJ1-1; TRBD1 is a possible D gene (5 bases). The V gene's germline CDR1 is LNHDA and CDR2 SQIVND (reference sequence). V lost 7 bases and J lost 10, with 22 bases in between. The CDR3 runs 14 residues. CDR3 bases: TGTGCCAGTACCCGCGGGGACGCTCTCTTAGGAGCTTTCTTT. Amino acids: CASTRGDALLGAFF. The variable domain in full, completed from reference TRBV19 and TRBJ1-1, reads DGGITQSPKYLFRKEGQNVTLSCEQNLNHDAMYWYRQDPGQGLRLIYYSQIVNDFQKGDIAEGYSVSREKKESFPLTVTSAQKNPTAFYLCASTRGDALLGAFFGQGTRLTVV.

The V call is TRBV4-1, the J call TRBJ2-2, with a possible D match to TRBD1 (6 bases). Per germline, CDR1 MGHRA and CDR2 YSYEKL. There are 13 residues in the CDR3. Trimming stripped 10 bases from V and 2 bases from J, with 11 bases between. The CDR3 loop reads CAIGDTNTGELFF. CDR3 nucleotide sequence: TGCGCCATCGGGGACACTAACACCGGGGAGCTGTTTTTT.

This chain uses TRBV15 with TRBJ2-3; weak D call: TRBD1 (6 bases). Germline loops: CDR1 LNHNV, CDR2 YYDKDF (reference sequence). This CDR3 contains 17 residues. With 1 base removed from V and 4 bases from J, the gap between germline ends came to 18 bases. CDR3 nucleotide sequence: TGTGCCACCAGCAGAGGGACCAACAGGGAAATCCCAGATACGCAGTATTTT. Residues: CATSRGTNREIPDTQYF.

The chain has TRBV5-1 and TRBJ2-5; 11 bases map to TRBD2. Germline values: CDR1 SGHRS, CDR2 YFSETQ. The CDR3 length is 16 residues. Unmatched junction bases numbered 6, after V lost 0 bases and J lost 5 bases. The chain's CDR3 is CASSLVPSGGRETQYF. The CDR3 DNA reads TGCGCCAGCAGCTTGGTCCCTAGCGGGGGGCGGGAGACCCAGTACTTC.

This chain links TRBV6-5 with TRBJ2-7; the match to TRBD1 covers 8 bases. Looked up from germline, CDR1 is MNHEY and CDR2 is SVGAGI. CDR3 length: 15 amino acids. Losses at the gene ends were 2 bases for V and 2 bases for J; bases not matched to a gene: 5. The CDR3, as DNA: TGTGCCAGCAGTTACCAAACAGGGGGTACCTACGAGCAGTACTTC. It yields the protein CASSYQTGGTYEQYF.